This T cell receptor beta chain came from a study of CD8+ T cells in alopecia areata. Background on the study: Treated patients were given oral tofacitinib, which was dosed at 5 to 10 mg twice daily.

Trimming removed 5 bases at V and 3 bases at J, with 4 bases between. CDR3 length equals 12 residues. Germline CDR1 is SEHNR and CDR2 is FQNEAQ (reference sequence). The treatment: oral pan-JAK inhibitor, 5-10 mg twice daily. Extracted RNA was reverse transcribed, and the resulting cDNA served as sequencing template. Profiled with immunoSEQ multiplex PCR; TCRdb holds only in-frame clones, not every one. The profile shows 120,000 or so clones, around 58% of them singletons. A single count supports this clone. Its specificity is unknown. A far larger clone is only one base removed, so a read error is likely. Notes on the study in general: Lesional scalp, especially alopecia totalis/universalis, showed higher clonality than normal scalp. In scalp and blood during tofacitinib, many expanded lesional clones persisted. For patients receiving tofacitinib, scalp clonality and expanded CD8+ clones among the top 100 significantly decreased.

The rearrangement uses TRBV7-9 and TRBJ2-2; no definite D call. The sample here was CD8+ T cells sorted from blood, taken at week 4, from a patient treated with tofacitinib. The clonotype comes from a human donor with alopecia areata. The CDR3 bases are TGTGCCAGCAGCCCAGACACCGGGGAGCTGTTTTTT. Protein sequence: CASSPDTGELFF.